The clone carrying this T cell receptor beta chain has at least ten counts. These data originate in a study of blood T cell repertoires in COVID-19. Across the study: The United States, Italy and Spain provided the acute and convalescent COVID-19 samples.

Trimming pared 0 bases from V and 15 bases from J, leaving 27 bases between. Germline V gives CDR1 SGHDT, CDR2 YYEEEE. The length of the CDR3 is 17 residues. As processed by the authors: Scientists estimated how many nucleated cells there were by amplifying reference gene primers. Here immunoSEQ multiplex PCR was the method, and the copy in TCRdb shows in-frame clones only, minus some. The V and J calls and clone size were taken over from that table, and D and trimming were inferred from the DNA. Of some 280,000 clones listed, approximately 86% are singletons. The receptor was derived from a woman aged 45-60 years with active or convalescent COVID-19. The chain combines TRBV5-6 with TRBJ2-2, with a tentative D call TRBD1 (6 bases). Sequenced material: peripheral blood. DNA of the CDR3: TGTGCCAGCAGCTTGGCGACAGGTTATGGAACGGCGGGTCGGGTGTTTTTT. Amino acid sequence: CASSLATGYGTAGRVFF.